These T cell receptor beta chains were read from a single sample in a study of sequential checkpoint blockade in melanoma. The method was immunoSEQ multiplex PCR; TCRdb's version includes in-frame clones alone and lacks a portion of them. The sample holds under 6,000 clones; 25% to 40% are singletons and the top ten take around 10%. The sample here was tumor tissue (inferred from file names), taken from a patient given nivolumab and ipilimumab in sequence. These receptor sequences come from a human donor with melanoma. Both conserved end residues are part of each CDR3. A D gene is named only where the DNA matches it firmly. Clone size is stated in some rows and not others, as once, few, many or a class when expanded.

J: TRBJ1-6; size: few; D: NA; V: TRBV19; CDR3: CASRDALGNSPLHF; DNA: TGTGCCAGTAGGGACGCACTAGGGAATTCACCCCTCCACTTT
J: TRBJ1-5; size: medium-sized; D: NA; V: TRBV6-1; CDR3: CASSEEAVINQPQHF; DNA: TGTGCCAGCAGTGAAGAGGCAGTGATCAATCAGCCCCAGCATTTT
J: TRBJ1-1; size: NA; D: NA; V: TRBV27; CDR3: CASSLTQLAGLSEAFF; DNA: TGTGCCAGCAGTTTAACCCAATTGGCGGGGCTCTCTGAAGCTTTCTTT
J: TRBJ2-6; size: few; D: NA; V: TRBV11-3; CDR3: CASSLGQVLSGANVLTF; DNA: TGTGCCAGCAGCTTAGGGCAGGTTCTCTCTGGGGCCAACGTCCTGACTTTC
J: TRBJ2-2; size: few; D: NA; V: TRBV6-8; CDR3: CASSYRDWGELFF; DNA: TGTGCCAGCAGTTACCGCGATTGGGGGGAGCTGTTTTTT
J: TRBJ1-5; size: medium-sized; D: NA; V: TRBV6-8; CDR3: CASSYGGINQPQHF; DNA: TGTGCCAGCAGTTACGGGGGAATCAATCAGCCCCAGCATTTT
J: TRBJ2-3; size: NA; D: NA; V: TRBV28; CDR3: CASSWRGRGTDTQYF; DNA: TGTGCCAGCAGTTGGCGGGGTAGGGGAACAGATACGCAGTATTTT
J: TRBJ2-7; size: NA; D: NA; V: TRBV28; CDR3: CASLGVSLEQYF; DNA: TGTGCCAGTCTGGGCGTCTCCTTGGAGCAGTACTTC
J: TRBJ2-3; size: medium-sized; D: NA; V: TRBV28; CDR3: CASSLSVDPASVTDTQYF; DNA: TGTGCCAGCAGTTTATCCGTGGATCCGGCTAGCGTCACAGATACGCAGTATTTT
J: TRBJ2-4; size: NA; D: NA; V: TRBV10-2; CDR3: CASSEDRKNIQYF; DNA: TGCGCCAGCAGTGAGGACAGAAAAAACATTCAGTACTTC
J: TRBJ1-2; size: few; D: NA; V: TRBV6-8; CDR3: CASSYNPTPTGGYTF; DNA: TGTGCCAGCAGTTACAACCCAACTCCGACAGGTGGCTACACCTTC
J: TRBJ2-1; size: NA; D: TRBD2; V: TRBV28; CDR3: CASSLTSGGPYNEQFF; DNA: TGTGCCAGCAGTTTGACTAGCGGGGGACCGTACAATGAGCAGTTCTTC
J: TRBJ2-7; size: few; D: TRBD1; V: TRBV6-8; CDR3: CASRGTGSREQYF; DNA: TGTGCCAGCAGGGGGACAGGGTCGAGGGAGCAGTACTTC
J: TRBJ1-5; size: medium-sized; D: NA; V: TRBV28; CDR3: CASRDGNQPQHF; DNA: TGTGCCAGCCGGGACGGTAATCAGCCCCAGCATTTT
J: TRBJ2-2; size: NA; D: NA; V: TRBV6-8; CDR3: CASSYFRDPGELFF; DNA: TGTGCCAGCAGTTACTTCCGGGACCCCGGGGAGCTGTTTTTT
J: TRBJ2-3; size: NA; D: TRBD1; V: TRBV5-1; CDR3: CASSEGDSLPDTQYF; DNA: TGCGCCAGCAGCGAAGGGGACAGTCTCCCAGATACGCAGTATTTT
J: TRBJ2-2; size: many; D: TRBD2; V: TRBV11-3; CDR3: CASSHPLAGRNTGELFF; DNA: TGTGCCAGCAGTCATCCGTTAGCGGGGAGGAACACCGGGGAGCTGTTTTTT
J: TRBJ2-7; size: few; D: NA; V: TRBV6-8; CDR3: CASRRGRTPSYEQYF; DNA: TGTGCCAGCAGACGGGGACGAACGCCCTCCTACGAGCAGTACTTC
J: TRBJ1-2; size: once; D: TRBD1; V: TRBV19; CDR3: CASSSDLGTVYGYTF; DNA: TGTGCCAGTAGTAGCGACTTAGGGACAGTCTATGGCTACACCTTC
J: TRBJ2-2; size: NA; D: NA; V: TRBV6-8; CDR3: CASSYSSDTGELFF; DNA: TGTGCCAGCAGTTACTCATCAGACACCGGGGAGCTGTTTTTT
J: TRBJ2-7; size: NA; D: TRBD1; V: TRBV15; CDR3: CATSRDRGQATYEQYF; DNA: TGTGCCACCAGCAGAGATAGGGGACAGGCCACCTACGAGCAGTACTTC
J: TRBJ1-4; size: NA; D: TRBD1; V: TRBV11-1; CDR3: CASSPIGGWNEKLFF; DNA: TGTGCCAGCAGCCCCATAGGGGGCTGGAATGAAAAACTGTTTTTT
J: TRBJ2-7; size: few; D: NA; V: TRBV28; CDR3: CASSITGGNYEQYF; DNA: TGTGCCAGCAGCATCACCGGGGGCAATTACGAGCAGTACTTC
J: TRBJ2-3; size: NA; D: TRBD2; V: TRBV28; CDR3: CASSSIGVAGEFWADTQYF; DNA: TGTGCCAGCAGCTCAATAGGAGTAGCGGGAGAATTCTGGGCAGATACGCAGTATTTT
J: TRBJ1-1; size: NA; D: NA; V: TRBV30; CDR3: CAWGQNTEAFF; DNA: TGTGCCTGGGGACAGAACACTGAAGCTTTCTTT
J: TRBJ2-1; size: NA; D: TRBD2; V: TRBV6-8; CDR3: CASNGLRSGTSGRYDNEQFF; DNA: TGTGCCAGCAACGGTTTGCGATCCGGGACTAGCGGGAGGTATGACAATGAGCAGTTCTTC
J: TRBJ2-1; size: NA; D: TRBD2; V: TRBV14; CDR3: CASSGSSYNEQFF; DNA: TGTGCCAGTAGCGGGAGCTCCTACAATGAGCAGTTCTTC
J: TRBJ2-1; size: NA; D: TRBD1; V: TRBV27; CDR3: CASSLGQVIYNEQFF; DNA: TGTGCCAGCAGTTTAGGACAGGTGATCTACAATGAGCAGTTCTTC
J: TRBJ2-1; size: few; D: NA; V: TRBV19; CDR3: CASSLGQTYGNEQFF; DNA: TGTGCCAGCTCCCTAGGACAAACGTACGGCAATGAGCAGTTCTTC
J: TRBJ2-7; size: NA; D: NA; V: TRBV19; CDR3: CASSIDLEDYEQYF; DNA: TGTGCCAGTAGTATAGACCTAGAGGATTACGAGCAGTACTTC
J: TRBJ2-5; size: NA; D: NA; V: TRBV18; CDR3: CASSPLGETQYF; DNA: TGTGCCAGCTCACCACTTGGCGAGACCCAGTACTTC
J: TRBJ1-3; size: few; D: NA; V: TRBV23-1; CDR3: CASSFSGTGNTIYF; DNA: TGCGCCAGCAGCTTTTCGGGTACTGGAAACACCATATATTTT
J: TRBJ1-4; size: medium-sized; D: TRBD1; V: TRBV25-1; CDR3: CASSEYGQGYEKLFF; DNA: TGTGCCAGCAGTGAATACGGACAGGGGTACGAAAAACTGTTTTTT
J: TRBJ2-7; size: NA; D: NA; V: TRBV10-3; CDR3: CATYYVSFRAETYEQYF; DNA: TGTGCCACCTATTACGTTTCCTTTAGGGCCGAGACCTACGAGCAGTACTTC
J: TRBJ1-1; size: many; D: TRBD1; V: TRBV7-6; CDR3: CASSLGTGNTEAFF; DNA: TGTGCCAGCAGCTTAGGGACAGGGAACACTGAAGCTTTCTTT
J: TRBJ2-5; size: NA; D: TRBD2; V: TRBV10-2; CDR3: CASRGLAADLYQETQYF; DNA: TGCGCCAGCAGGGGACTAGCGGCCGACCTGTACCAAGAGACCCAGTACTTC
J: TRBJ1-2; size: NA; D: NA; V: TRBV15; CDR3: CATSRGDRRNGYTF; DNA: TGTGCCACCAGCAGAGGTGACAGAAGAAATGGCTACACCTTC
J: TRBJ2-5; size: NA; D: TRBD1; V: TRBV7-1; CDR3: CASSVGQGETQYF; DNA: TGTGCCAGCAGCGTAGGACAGGGAGAGACCCAGTACTTC
J: TRBJ2-5; size: NA; D: NA; V: TRBV18; CDR3: CASSPTQETQYF; DNA: TGTGCCAGCTCACCGACACAAGAGACCCAGTACTTC
J: TRBJ2-7; size: few; D: NA; V: TRBV7-6; CDR3: CASSQDPGRTYEQYF; DNA: TGTGCCAGCAGCCAAGACCCGGGACGGACCTACGAGCAGTACTTC
J: TRBJ1-4; size: few; D: NA; V: TRBV28; CDR3: CASSWGSVGEKLFF; DNA: TGTGCCAGCAGTTGGGGATCGGTTGGTGAAAAACTGTTTTTT
J: TRBJ2-7; size: NA; D: NA; V: TRBV11-1; CDR3: CASSPGVPGLSPREQYF; DNA: TGTGCCAGCAGCCCAGGGGTGCCGGGACTTTCTCCGCGCGAGCAGTACTTC
J: TRBJ2-1; size: large; D: NA; V: TRBV6-8; CDR3: CASSDNSDLGNEQFF; DNA: TGTGCCAGCAGCGATAATTCGGACTTGGGGAATGAGCAGTTCTTC
J: TRBJ2-1; size: NA; D: NA; V: TRBV11-3; CDR3: CASSSTTGNNEQFF; DNA: TGTGCCAGCAGCTCAACCACAGGGAACAATGAGCAGTTCTTC
J: TRBJ2-1; size: NA; D: NA; V: TRBV19; CDR3: CASSIPGIEQFF; DNA: TGTGCCAGTAGTATACCGGGGATTGAGCAGTTCTTC
J: TRBJ2-3; size: NA; D: TRBD2; V: TRBV19; CDR3: CASSSGTSLVGDTDTQYF; DNA: TGTGCCAGTAGTTCCGGGACTAGCCTCGTGGGGGACACAGATACGCAGTATTTT
J: TRBJ2-1; size: NA; D: TRBD1; V: TRBV29-1; CDR3: CSVEDRGDSNEQFF; DNA: TGCAGCGTCGAAGACAGGGGTGACTCCAATGAGCAGTTCTTC
J: TRBJ1-1; size: NA; D: TRBD1; V: TRBV10-2; CDR3: CASGDRDANTEAFF; DNA: TGCGCCAGCGGGGACAGGGACGCGAACACTGAAGCTTTCTTT
J: TRBJ2-3; size: NA; D: NA; V: TRBV14; CDR3: CASSQALGADTQYF; DNA: TGTGCCAGCAGCCAAGCCCTAGGGGCAGATACGCAGTATTTT
J: TRBJ1-4; size: NA; D: NA; V: TRBV7-7; CDR3: CARSKSGKTQATNEKLFF; DNA: TGTGCCAGAAGCAAATCGGGAAAAACACAGGCAACTAATGAAAAACTGTTTTTT
J: TRBJ1-5; size: once; D: NA; V: TRBV19; CDR3: CASSTTGSGQPQHF; DNA: TGTGCCAGTAGTACCACAGGGTCGGGACAGCCCCAGCATTTT
J: TRBJ2-1; size: NA; D: NA; V: TRBV19; CDR3: CASSPGGAQKFF; DNA: TGTGCCAGTTCCCCGGGCGGGGCCCAAAAGTTCTTC
J: TRBJ2-2; size: few; D: NA; V: TRBV6-8; CDR3: CASSLQRSGELFF; DNA: TGTGCCAGCAGTTTACAAAGGTCCGGGGAGCTGTTTTTT
J: TRBJ2-2; size: NA; D: TRBD1; V: TRBV6-8; CDR3: CASTDPPGTGKDTGELFF; DNA: TGTGCCAGCACCGACCCACCAGGGACAGGGAAGGACACCGGGGAGCTGTTTTTT